This TCR beta chain was captured by sequencing in a study of T cell responses to AZD1222 COVID-19 vaccine. The repertoire was sequenced with immunoSEQ multiplex PCR; TCRdb's copy has only in-frame clones and lacks some. Here the sample spans more than 85,000 clones, approximately 92% being singletons. Material: peripheral blood, obtained 28 days after the second AZD1222 dose. This sequence originates from an adult who received the AZD1222 COVID-19 vaccine.

CDR3 sequence (DNA): TGTGCCAGCAGGATCTATAATTCACCCCTCCACTTT. This gives the protein CASRIYNSPLHF. The chain carries TRBV7-9 and TRBJ1-6; D ambiguous. The germline V gene has CDR1 SEHNR and CDR2 FQNEAQ (reference sequence). Trimming shortened V by 6 bases and J by 3 bases, and 3 bases separated the two germline ends. The CDR3 runs to 12 residues.